The rows below give T cell receptor beta chains drawn from one sample of a study of blood T cell repertoires in COVID-19. Profiled with immunoSEQ multiplex PCR; TCRdb holds only in-frame clones, not every one. The table lists 100,000 to 150,000 clones, roughly 90% of them singletons, with 2.1% in the top ten. Sequences were obtained from peripheral blood. These receptors came from a man over 45 with COVID-19, enrolled during active disease. Each CDR3 is given with its conserved first and last residue. Fields, in order: J gene, D gene, V gene, clone size, CDR3 protein, CDR3 DNA. D genes are given only for firm matches. Size is omitted from some rows. Given values are once, few, many or a class for expanded clones.

TRBJ2-3 TRBD1 TRBV24-1 . CATAARGQADTQYF TGTGCCACCGCTGCCAGGGGGCAGGCAGATACGCAGTATTTT
TRBJ2-3 TRBD2 TRBV5-5 once CASSLGGLAGELDTQYF TGTGCCAGCAGCTTGGGGGGACTAGCGGGAGAATTAGATACGCAGTATTTT
TRBJ1-2 TRBD1 TRBV6-5 . CASSRGTGGNGYTF TGTGCCAGCAGCCGCGGGACAGGGGGCAATGGCTACACCTTC
TRBJ1-2 . TRBV29-1 . CSVAGTPNYGYTF TGCAGCGTAGCCGGGACACCGAACTATGGCTACACCTTC
TRBJ1-2 TRBD1 TRBV5-1 . CASSSQGAGYGYTF TGCGCCAGCAGCTCTCAGGGGGCGGGCTATGGCTACACCTTC
TRBJ1-5 . TRBV28 . CASSPRGGTGQPQHF TGTGCCAGCAGTCCGCGCGGGGGGACTGGACAGCCCCAGCATTTT
TRBJ2-5 . TRBV6-5 . CASRSAQAGETQYF TGTGCCAGCAGGTCGGCCCAGGCGGGAGAGACCCAGTACTTC
TRBJ2-3 TRBD2 TRBV5-4 . CASSLGGLAGPDTQYF TGTGCCAGCAGCTTGGGGGGACTAGCGGGACCAGATACGCAGTATTTT
TRBJ1-6 TRBD1 TRBV6-1 . CASSESTGQFNSPLHF TGTGCCAGCAGTGAATCGACAGGGCAATTTAATTCACCCCTCCACTTT
TRBJ2-1 . TRBV28 . CAGQDEQFF TGTGCCGGGCAGGATGAGCAGTTCTTC
TRBJ1-2 . TRBV7-2 . CASAHQGQNYGYTF TGTGCCAGCGCACATCAGGGTCAAAACTATGGCTACACCTTC
TRBJ1-1 . TRBV6-6 . CAIGSANTEAFF TGTGCTATCGGGTCTGCTAACACTGAAGCTTTCTTT